Listed below are T cell receptor beta chains from one sample, sequenced in a study of T cell repertoires in cytomegalovirus infection. Using its own MiXCR run on the reads, TCRdb lists one record per CDR3 protein. The repertoire holds around 530,000 distinct CDR3 sequences, with about 17% as singletons. Sequenced sample: CD8+ T cells from PBMCs. The receptor source for this set is a human donor in good health (CMV status not recorded). Some clones in this sample may be carry-over from other donors' samples. Each CDR3 is given with its conserved first and last residue. The D gene is left open where the match is weak. Some rows have no size entry. The others give once, few or many, or a class for an expanded clone.

j_call d_call v_call clone_size cdr3_nt cdr3_aa
TRBJ1-2 - TRBV2 - TGTGCCAGGACCGAAGCCTTTGGCTACACCTTC CARTEAFGYTF
TRBJ2-1 TRBD2 TRBV20-1 - TGCAGTGCTCCCCGGACTAGCGGGAGCTCCTCCTACAATGAGCAGTTCTTC CSAPRTSGSSSYNEQFF
TRBJ2-1 - TRBV11-2 many TGTGCCAGCAGCTTGGTAGTAGCGGACAATGAGCAGTTCTTC CASSLVVADNEQFF
TRBJ1-2 TRBD1 TRBV27 many TGTGCCAGCAGTTCCCCGGACAGGGTTGGTAACTATGGCTACACCTTC CASSSPDRVGNYGYTF
TRBJ2-5 - TRBV7-9 many TGTGCCAGCAGCCTTCGTGATATGGAACAAGAGACCCAGTACTTC CASSLRDMEQETQYF
TRBJ2-1 - TRBV11-2 many TGTGCCAGCAGCTTATGGGAGCTGGACTCCTACAATGAGCAGTTCTTC CASSLWELDSYNEQFF
TRBJ1-2 - TRBV12-3/TRBV12-4 many TGTGCCAGCAGTTTACCGGGTGACCTCTATGGCTACACCTTC CASSLPGDLYGYTF
TRBJ2-7 TRBD1 TRBV7-6 many TGTGCCAGCAGCTTAAAGGGACAGGCCCACGAGCAGTACTTC CASSLKGQAHEQYF
TRBJ2-7 - TRBV4-1 many TGCGCCAGCAGCCAAGTGGGCACCTACGAGCAGTACTTC CASSQVGTYEQYF
TRBJ2-2 TRBD2 TRBV29-1 many TGCAGCGTGCGGGAGGGGGACACCGGGGAGCTGTTTTTT CSVREGDTGELFF
TRBJ2-2 - TRBV7-6 many TGTGCCAGCAGCCCGCCGGGCGGCACCGGGGAGCTGTTTTTT CASSPPGGTGELFF
TRBJ1-5 - TRBV4-2 many TGTGCCAGCAGCCAAGTGTTGACGATTAGCAATCAGCCCCAGCATTTT CASSQVLTISNQPQHF
TRBJ2-3 TRBD2 TRBV7-3 many TGTGCCAGCAGCTTAACGTTTACTAGCGGGGTATCAGATACGCAGTATTTT CASSLTFTSGVSDTQYF
TRBJ2-7 TRBD2 TRBV27 - TGTGCCAGCAGTTTACTGAGGACTAGCGGTTTCTCCTACGAGCAGTACTTC CASSLLRTSGFSYEQYF
TRBJ2-7 - TRBV6-5 - TGTGCCAGCAGGCCTGGCTTAAGGGGCGAGCAGTACTTC CASRPGLRGEQYF
TRBJ2-3 TRBD2 TRBV20-1 few TGCAGTGCTAGAGGACAGTTCCTTAGCGGGACGAACACAGATACGCAGTATTTT CSARGQFLSGTNTDTQYF
TRBJ1-1 - TRBV7-2 - TGTGCCAGCAGCCCACTAAACATTGGAGGCGGTGAAGCTTTCTTT CASSPLNIGGGEAFF
TRBJ2-7 - TRBV6-5 few TGTGCCAGCAGTAACCCGGGACGCGGGGAAGTAGCCTACGAGCAGTACTTC CASSNPGRGEVAYEQYF
TRBJ1-5 - TRBV15 - TGTGCCACCAGCAGAGATAGGGCAGGGAGTCAGCCCCAGCATTTT CATSRDRAGSQPQHF
TRBJ2-1 TRBD2 TRBV3-1 few TGTGCCAGCAGCCAAGGAAGACTAGCGGCCCACAATGAGCAGTTCTTC CASSQGRLAAHNEQFF
TRBJ2-1 - TRBV12-3/TRBV12-4 - TGTGCAAGCAGTTTAGAGGGGGTAACAATTATCGGTGATCAGTTCTTC CASSLEGVTIIGDQFF
TRBJ2-2 TRBD2 TRBV9 - TGTGCCAGCAGCGTAGCTGGTGGACTAGCGGTGAACACCGGGGAGCTGTTTTTT CASSVAGGLAVNTGELFF
TRBJ1-6 - TRBV30 few TGTGCCGCGGGTCAGGGCGTCTTCGGTTCACCCCTCCACTTT CAAGQGVFGSPLHF
TRBJ2-1 TRBD2 TRBV4-1 many TGCGCCAGCAGCCATCGTAGCGGGGAAACTGGCAATGAGCAGTTCTTC CASSHRSGETGNEQFF
TRBJ1-1 - TRBV19 few TGTGCCAGTAGTACGAGGACGGGAGGGGTGAGAAACACTGAAGCTTTCTTT CASSTRTGGVRNTEAFF
TRBJ2-7 TRBD2 TRBV7-8 many TGTGCCAGCAGCTCTCCTCTAGCGGGAGGGCCCGAGCAGTACTTC CASSSPLAGGPEQYF
TRBJ1-2 TRBD1 TRBV19 few TGTGCCAGTAGTGGCCCGGGACAGGGCCTGAGAGATGGCTACACCTTC CASSGPGQGLRDGYTF
TRBJ2-7 - TRBV12-3/TRBV12-4 many TGTGCCAGCAGTTTCCCAGCGGGCGAGCAGTACTTC CASSFPAGEQYF
TRBJ2-1 TRBD2 TRBV7-2 many TGTGCCAGCAGCTCAGAGGGACTAGCGGGGGGGCTTAGTGAGCAGTTCTTC CASSSEGLAGGLSEQFF
TRBJ2-2 - TRBV20-1 many TGCAGTGCCCCGGGGGTCGGCGGGGAGCTGTTTTTT CSAPGVGGELFF
TRBJ2-4 - TRBV7-9 many TGTGCCAGCAGTTCCGGGAGCTCCGTAGCCAAAAACATTCAGTACTTC CASSSGSSVAKNIQYF
TRBJ2-5 - TRBV7-9 - TGTGCCAGCAGAAAGGCGGAGTTTGGCCAGTACTTC CASRKAEFGQYF
TRBJ2-1 TRBD1 TRBV10-3 many TGTGCCACCAATCCCAGGACAGGCCCTACCCGCAACAATGAGCAGTTCTTC CATNPRTGPTRNNEQFF
TRBJ2-1 TRBD2 TRBV7-8 many TGTGCCAGCAGCTTAGTTTCTAGCGGGGCTATCTCCTACAATGAGCAGTTCTTC CASSLVSSGAISYNEQFF
TRBJ2-1 TRBD2 TRBV14 few TGTGCCAGCAGCCAAGTTTTTCGGACTAGATCCTACAATGAGCAGTTCTTC CASSQVFRTRSYNEQFF
TRBJ2-5 - TRBV7-9 many TGTGCCAGCAGCTTGCTGGGGGAGAAGGGGCTTTTGGAGACCCAGTACTTC CASSLLGEKGLLETQYF
TRBJ1-6 - TRBV4-2 few TGTGCCAGCAGCAGGGCTAATTCACCCCTCCACTTT CASSRANSPLHF
TRBJ2-2 - TRBV6-6 - TGTGCCAGCACCCTACACAGTGGTCCTAACACCGGGGAGCTGTTTTTT CASTLHSGPNTGELFF
TRBJ2-7 TRBD2 TRBV7-9 - TGTGCCAGCAGCTTGGGGAGCGGGAGGAGAGGGTACGAGCAGTACTTC CASSLGSGRRGYEQYF
TRBJ2-1 TRBD1 TRBV5-4 - TGTGCCAGCAGCTTGGCGGGACAGGGGAGCGGTGAGCAGTTCTTC CASSLAGQGSGEQFF
TRBJ2-1 - TRBV28 many TGTGCCAGCATCTTGACGCCTAGCTCGGTGAATGAGCAGTTCTTC CASILTPSSVNEQFF
TRBJ2-5 - TRBV9 few TGTGCCAGCAGCGTAGCCGACAGCGCGTATGAGACCCAGTACTTC CASSVADSAYETQYF
TRBJ1-6 - TRBV11-2 many TGTGCCAGCAGTCTCACCGGGGGTTTTGGTTCACCCCTCCACTTT CASSLTGGFGSPLHF
TRBJ2-1 - TRBV14 few TGTGCCAGCAGCCAGTACGGTTCAGAGAATGAGCAGTTCTTC CASSQYGSENEQFF
TRBJ1-1 TRBD1 TRBV10-3 few TGTGCCTCGGCGACAGGGACCACAGGTGAAGCTTTCTTT CASATGTTGEAFF
TRBJ2-2 - TRBV12-5 - TGTGCTAGTGGTTTGGAAGGCGGGGAGCTGTTTTTT CASGLEGGELFF
TRBJ2-1 - TRBV7-9 few TGTGCCAGCAGCTCGGAACTAAACAACAATGAGCAGTTCTTC CASSSELNNNEQFF
TRBJ2-1 - TRBV6-2/TRBV6-3 many TGTGCCAGCAGTTACTCGTGGGGGGGCGGTTACAATGAGCAGTTCTTC CASSYSWGGGYNEQFF
TRBJ1-4 TRBD1 TRBV19 many TGTGCCAGTAGTCCAGGGACAGATCATAATGAAAAACTGTTTTTT CASSPGTDHNEKLFF
TRBJ1-5 - TRBV5-8 few TGTGCCAGCAGCTTGGGCATATCTAGCAATCAGCCCCAGCATTTT CASSLGISSNQPQHF
TRBJ2-1 - TRBV28 many TGTGCCAGCAGTCCCACCTCCTTTCGGGAATCCTACAATGAGCAGTTCTTC CASSPTSFRESYNEQFF
TRBJ2-5 - TRBV4-1 - TGCGCCAGCAGCCTCCTACAGGGTCAAGAGACCCAGTACTTC CASSLLQGQETQYF
TRBJ1-1 - TRBV4-1 few TGCGCCAGCAGCCAAGGTCCGGGGGAAGCTTTCTTT CASSQGPGEAFF
TRBJ2-6 - TRBV15 few TGTGCCACCAGCAGTGGGGTCGGGGCTGGGGCCAACGTCCTGACTTTC CATSSGVGAGANVLTF